This T cell receptor beta chain was recovered during a study of blood T cell repertoires in COVID-19. Across the whole study: From the United States, Italy and Spain came samples of acute and convalescent COVID-19. In each case, the material was cDNA or gDNA derived from T cells, B-cell-depleted T cells, or PBMCs.

Trimming at V came to 5 bases and at J to 0 bases, leaving 2 bases not matched to a gene. Germline assignment: CDR1 SGHTA and CDR2 FQGNSA. This CDR3 contains 14 residues. Libraries were prepared by immunoSEQ multiplex PCR; TCRdb keeps only in-frame clonotypes and omits some of them. The table has 85,000 to 130,000 clones, around nine tenths seen once; the top ten hold approximately 5.1%. The sequenced material came from peripheral blood. The chain combines TRBV7-2 with TRBJ1-1; 8 bases map to TRBD1. This TCR derives from a human donor in a cohort sampled during active COVID-19. CDR3 DNA sequence: TGTGCCAGCAGCCGGGACAGGTTGAACACTGAAGCTTTCTTT. This gives the protein CASSRDRLNTEAFF.